This T cell receptor (beta chain) originates from a study of breast tumors, draining lymph nodes, adjacent tissues listed by TCRdb under 2016. About the investigation overall: In breast cancer patients, the study compared the TCR beta repertoires of tumor, adjacent nontumor tissue and axillary lymph nodes. In human breast cancer, the study set out to assess how tumor, surrounding tissue and draining lymph node repertoires relate to one another and whether T cells might be exchanged between them. What the authors observed across the whole study: Tumors showed preferential V and J gene usage, and their T-cell repertoire diversity fell below that of lymph nodes yet above that of nontumor tissue. The conclusion that tumor T cells originate in lymph nodes was framed as consistent with a hypothesis rather than directly demonstrated. A scenario in which most tumor T cells derive from the lymph node and then expand within tumor tissue was judged to be consistent with the data. Tumor and nontumor tissue repertoires were found to be significantly more similar in luminal-like than in basal-like breast cancer.

The data were produced on an Illumina HiSeq 2000. Multiplex PCR amplification was used to generate the TCR beta chain libraries. High-throughput sequencing was used to analyze the amplified TCR beta chain products. TCRdb ran its own pipeline on the public reads, namely fastp trimming at Q25 and MiXCR clone calling, and kept in-frame beta chains. When rows share a CDR3 protein, they turn into one entry using the most common DNA and genes. This sample gives 50,000 to 65,000 distinct CDR3 sequences in total; under 45% of them show up just once. About 10% of the sample belongs to the ten largest clones. CDR1 SGHRS and CDR2 YFSETQ are derived from the germline V gene. From the cysteine up to the phenylalanine, the CDR3 has a length of 15 residues. Only the CDR3 portion is preserved as DNA: 45 bases, with reading frame beginning at the first base. A note on this clonotype: It lacks a known antigen. Mismatch with germline at one junction end may stem from a read error.

The specimen sequenced was breast tumor tissue. Rearrangement joined TRBV5-1 to TRBJ2-6, and TRBD1 matches 11 of the central bases. This clonotype was sampled from a female donor with breast cancer. Some clones in this sample may be carry-over from other donors' samples. The nucleotide sequence is TGCGCCAGCAGTAGGGGACAGGGGGGCATCAACACTGAAGCTTTC. Its amino acids are CASSRGQGGINTEAF.